This T cell receptor beta chain was observed in a study of T-cell reconstitution after alpha-beta-depleted transplantation in children. Unique molecular identifiers were built into the TCRbeta library. TCRdb analysed the PCR reads with MiXCR anew, one entry per CDR3 protein. The sample shows about 980,000 distinct CDR3 sequences, around 30% of them seen only once. V lost 0 bases and J lost 2; bases outside the gene matches: 12. Germline lookup yields CDR1 MNHEY and CDR2 SMNVEV (reference sequence). The CDR3 extends over 18 amino acids. As to this clonotype: Its target is not known.

Findings and caveats of the study: Newly produced T cells mostly provided counts and TCRbeta diversity after one year, as hyperexpanded clones declined. Several hundred rapidly expanded clones from non-depleted graft cells reportedly supplied alpha-beta T cells about two months post-transplant.

The TCR sequence derives from a boy in the first two years of life who had a stem cell transplant for SCID, so the T cells may come from the graft donor. Sequencing used PBMCs, mostly from graft donor cells, obtained 360 days after TCRalphabeta/CD19-depleted stem cell transplant. V usage is TRBV27 and J usage is TRBJ2-7; 8 bases map to TRBD2. This CDR3 is CASSLSRHIAGSAYEQYF. CDR3 DNA sequence: TGTGCCAGCAGTTTATCCCGTCATATAGCGGGGTCTGCCTACGAGCAGTACTTC.